Shown below are 4 T cell receptor beta chains from a single sample sequenced in a study of post-analysis software for immune sequencing data. Prepared libraries of TCR beta cDNA carried unique molecular identifiers. Using its own MiXCR run on the PCR reads, TCRdb lists one record per CDR3 protein. The sample has roughly 670,000 distinct CDR3 sequences, 55% to 60% seen once. These receptors have no identified antigens. Notes on the study in general: TRBV5-6, TRBV5-1 and TRBV20-1 were among five TRBV segments more frequent in patients than controls.

Sequenced: blood. These receptor sequences come from a girl between 2 and 10 years old with multiple sclerosis.

The chain combines TRBV4-1 with TRBJ2-1; D not resolved. The V end was cut by 0 bases, the J end by 8 bases, with 14 bases between. The CDR3 contains 15 residues. The germline gives CDR1 MGHRA, CDR2 YSYEKL. CDR3 bases: TGCGCCAGCAGCCAAGATAACCCTGCTCCTGATGAGCAGTTCTTC. Translation gives CASSQDNPAPDEQFF.

This chain links TRBV18 with TRBJ2-1; 7 bases are a match to TRBD1. The ends lost 0 bases at V and 8 bases at J; junction bases unmatched: 1. The CDR3 contains 13 residues. Germline-derived CDR1 and CDR2 are KGHSH and LQKENI. The CDR3 nucleotides are TGTGCCAGCTCACCACCTGGACAGGATGAGCAGTTCTTC. Translating gives CASSPPGQDEQFF.

This clonotype was seen only a few times. Written as DNA, the CDR3 is TGTGCCAGCAGCTTGGTGGGGGGCTGGGAGACCCAGTACTTC. It is translated as CASSLVGGWETQYF. J is TRBJ2-7 and V is TRBV7-2, with D perhaps assigned TRBD1 or TRBD2 (6 bases each). The J call is in doubt because the DNA end fits TRBJ2-5 better. The length of the CDR3 is 14 residues. Germline V gene sequence: CDR1 SGHTA, CDR2 FQGNSA.

This chain connects TRBV7-2 to TRBJ2-7; 7 bases align to TRBD1. Germline-derived CDR1 and CDR2 are SGHTA and FQGNSA. The CDR3 runs to 14 residues. With 1 base clipped from V and 3 bases from J, the junction kept 3 bases outside the gene matches. DNA for the CDR3: TGTGCCAGCAGCTTAGGGGACAGCCTCTACGAGCAGTACTTC. It codes for CASSLGDSLYEQYF.